The next 5 T cell receptor beta chains were all read from a single sample in a study of CD8+CD57+ T cells in acquired aplastic anemia. Genomic DNA templated the TCR beta VDJ and CDR3 profiling. One entry per CDR3 protein results from TCRdb running MiXCR on the reads. The data show around 250,000 distinct CDR3 sequences, 82% seen once. Patients chosen for sequencing had CD8+CD57+ cells that had expanded, as shown by flow cytometry. What was sequenced was sorted CD4+, CD8+, or CD8+CD57+ T cells (not recorded which) from PBMCs. These receptors all stem from a human donor with aplastic anemia.

The genes are TRBV7-3 and TRBJ2-3, with 8 bases aligning to TRBD2. The CDR3 is 14 amino acids. With 6 bases clipped from V and 11 bases from J, the junction kept 13 bases outside the gene matches. Germline lookup yields CDR1 SGHTA and CDR2 FQGTGA. CDR3 region: CASSSAGGRGKQYF. CDR3 bases: TGTGCCAGCAGTTCTGCGGGAGGTCGGGGTAAGCAGTATTTT.

A remark on this clonotype: This likely comes from a read error, as the CDR3 has no conserved phenylalanine or tryptophan at its end. The chain combines TRBV11-2 with TRBJ1-2; D is ambiguous. Deletions cut 4 bases from V and 10 bases from J, with 16 bases between. The CDR3 has 13 amino acids. From germline, CDR1 is SGHAT and CDR2 FQNNGV. The CDR3 sequence is CASSWGGAGNYTY. Here the CDR3 DNA reads TGTGCCAGCAGCTGGGGTGGTGCAGGTAACTACACCTAC.

The V gene is TRBV11-3, the J gene TRBJ1-2; D is ambiguous. The CDR3 contains 13 residues. Trimming stripped 0 bases from V and 8 bases from J, with 10 bases between. The germline V gene has CDR1 SGHNT and CDR2 YENEEA. For the CDR3, the DNA is TGTGCCAGCAGCTTAGAGCCGGAAGGGGGCTACACCTTC. It is translated as CASSLEPEGGYTF. Full variable domain (rest looked up from reference TRBV11-3 and TRBJ1-2): EAGVVQSPRYKIIEKKQPVAFWCNPISGHNTLYWYLQNLGQGPELLIRYENEEAVDDSQLPKDRFSAERLKGVDSTLKIQPAELGDSAVYLCASSLEPEGGYTFGSGTRLTVV.

A single count supports this clonotype. CDR3 sequence reads: CASSLGVTGNEQAFF. The DNA for the CDR3 is TGTGCCAGCAGCTTAGGAGTGACAGGCAACGAGCAAGCTTTCTTT. The chain joins TRBV9 to TRBJ1-1; D may be TRBD1 (6 bases). The CDR3 is 15 amino acids. The germline gives CDR1 SGDLS, CDR2 YYNGEE. V was shortened by 4 bases and J by 9 bases, with 22 bases between the two germline ends.

V gene TRBV7-2 combines with J gene TRBJ2-3, with D possibly being TRBD1 or TRBD2 (6 bases each). Trimming left V 8 bases short and J 8 bases short, with 17 bases between. Germline assignment: CDR1 SGHTA and CDR2 FQGNSA. The CDR3 length is 13 residues. CDR3 sequence reads: CASGYGGGATQYF. CDR3 nucleotides: TGTGCCAGCGGGTACGGGGGCGGTGCTACGCAGTATTTT. The full variable domain, rest sourced from reference TRBV7-2 and TRBJ2-3, is GAGVSQSPSNKVTEKGKDVELRCDPISGHTALYWYRQSLGQGLEFLIYFQGNSAPDKSGLPSDRFSAERTGGSVSTLTIQRTQQEDSAVYLCASGYGGGATQYFGPGTRLTVL.